Described below is a single TCR beta chain sequence and its context. Its antigen is unknown. Use of 60 Vbeta and 13 Jbeta primers characterized the PCR. In the original analysis: In a later analysis, the count reached about 80 million unique TCR beta chains, with about 12 million shared. Produced via immunoSEQ multiplex PCR; TCRdb's table is partial and in-frame only. The V and J calls and the clone size are those of that table, but D and trimming were determined from the DNA. The data contain about 140,000 clones, more than 70% of them singletons. The data originate from a study of cytomegalovirus exposure and HLA in healthy donors. Study-wide results and limits: A later examination showed that TCR association rates differed by HLA locus, with DRB1 most and HLA-C fewest. Apart from CMV serostatus, no immune exposure information was available. A later analysis reportedly identified an Asian-associated ancestry cluster as carrying fewer N-insertions than the roughly 600-donor mean.

Per germline, CDR1 SEHNR and CDR2 FQNEAQ (reference sequence). Trimming cost V 4 bases and J 1 base; bases outside gene matches: 3. CDR3 length equals 15 residues. The receptor was isolated from a man aged 40-49 years in good health and CMV-seronegative. The chain is built from TRBV7-9 and TRBJ2-7, with 11 bases that match TRBD2. Sample: PBMCs. CDR3 bases: TGTGCCAGCAGCTCTCGGACTAGCGGGTCCTACGAGCAGTACTTC. It encodes CASSSRTSGSYEQYF.